This TCR beta chain was sequenced for a study of metastatic and nonmetastatic thyroid tumors (dated by TCRdb to the early 2020s). General notes on the study: Repertoires from peripheral blood and from tumor or nodule tissue samples of malignant and benign thyroid patients were compared. On the study overall, not on this receptor specifically: TCR beta diversity was reported as significantly higher in malignant tumors than in benign nodules, in both blood and tumor samples.

None of the patients had been given any treatment before thyroid surgery. Using T-cell receptor beta sequencing, the researchers looked back retrospectively at clinical samples from patients, gathered between about 2011 and 2019. Libraries were prepared through PCR. Sequencer: Illumina HiSeq 4000. High-throughput sequencing was used to profile the TCR beta-chain CDR3 region of every patient. In the source study's methods: A classifier to discriminate distant-metastatic papillary thyroid cancer patients was built from CDR3 differences across clinicopathological groups. To measure repertoire diversity the researchers used the Shannon index, while the Morisita-Horn index served to gauge how similar the tumor and blood repertoires were. TCRdb reprocessing: public reads trimmed at Q25 with fastp, clones called with MiXCR, in-frame beta chains kept. TCRdb's processing, not the authors' own work, is the source of the V and J calls. The sample records over 20,000 clones, about 30% of which are singletons. Approximately 18% of the sample goes to the ten largest clones.

In regard to this clone: Its recognized antigen is unknown. One junction end disagrees with the germline gene, perhaps due to a read error.

CDR3 length: 10 amino acids, cysteine to phenylalanine. Left in the record is the CDR3 DNA by itself, 30 bases read in frame from the first base. The TCR was taken from a female donor with papillary thyroid cancer or a benign thyroid nodule (not recorded which). Some clones in this sample may be carry-over from other donors' samples. Specimen: blood. The rearranged segments are TRBV12-3 or TRBV12-4 and TRBJ1-1, with no D gene named confidently. The nucleotides read TGTGCCAGCTGTTTTAGCCAAGCTTTCTTT. This codes for CASCFSQAFF.